The 27 T cell receptor beta chains below come from one sample, sequenced in a study of T cell changes during pregnancy in multiple sclerosis (dated by TCRdb to the late 2010s). Libraries came from the immunoSEQ multiplex PCR assay. In TCRdb, the immuneACCESS table is reduced to in-frame sequences with V and J assigned. These tables do not hold every clone; where another copy was compared, an unresolved V gene accounts for under half, and the others remain unexplained. The sample table records around 50,000 clones; 85% to 95% of these occur just once. Together, the top ten hold around 6.4% of the sample. This specimen was CD8+ T cells from peripheral blood mononuclear cells, taken in the first trimester of pregnancy. The receptor set was obtained from a female donor with multiple sclerosis, enrolled in a pregnancy study.

In nucleotides, the CDR3 is TGTGCCAGCAGTTTGAGGGGGGGCCGAATTAATGAAAAACTGTTTTTT. Translation gives CASSLRGGRINEKLFF. The chain combines TRBV27 with TRBJ1-4; maybe TRBD1 (6 bases). The germline gives CDR1 MNHEY, CDR2 SMNVEV (reference sequence). This CDR3 comprises 16 residues. The germline V and J ends were trimmed by 3 bases and 4 bases, with 15 bases remaining between them.

J is TRBJ2-5 and V is TRBV5-1; tentatively, D is TRBD1 (6 bases). V was pared by 4 bases and J by 6 bases, with 19 bases between. The CDR3 contains 15 residues. CDR1 SGHRS and CDR2 YFSETQ come from the germline V gene. In DNA, the CDR3 is TGCGCCAGCAGCAGCTATAAAACAGGGATCAAGACCCAGTACTTC. This translates into CASSSYKTGIKTQYF. The entire variable domain, with the rest obtained from reference TRBV5-1 and TRBJ2-5, is as follows: KAGVTQTPRYLIKTRGQQVTLSCSPISGHRSVSWYQQTPGQGLQFLFEYFSETQRNKGNFPGRFSGRQFSNSRSEMNVSTLELGDSALYLCASSSYKTGIKTQYFGPGTRLLVL.

The rearrangement uses TRBV4-1 and TRBJ2-7; TRBD2 matches at 11 bases. The CDR3 sequence is 15 residues long. Trimming removed 6 bases from V and 5 bases from J; junction bases left unmatched: 9. Germline V gene lookup returns CDR1 MGHRA and CDR2 YSYEKL. The DNA for the CDR3 is TGCGCCAGCAGAGCCACTAGCGGGAGTAGTCACGAGCAGTACTTC. Translating gives CASRATSGSSHEQYF.

The chain couples TRBV11-2 to TRBJ2-5; 7 bases are a match to TRBD1. The CDR3 covers 14 residues. V trimming: 5 bases; J trimming: 1 base; junction bases outside the gene matches: 4. Germline V gene data show CDR1 as SGHAT and CDR2 as FQNNGV. The CDR3 DNA is TGTGCCAGCAGCCCCTGGACAGGCCAAGAGACCCAGTACTTC. Residues: CASSPWTGQETQYF.

In this sample, this clone turned up once. One junction end does not reproduce the germline sequence, and a read error may be involved. The chain combines TRBV5-4 with TRBJ2-7, with 8 bases aligning to TRBD1. The CDR3 is made up of 14 amino acids. CDR1 is SGHNT and CDR2 is YYREEE in the germline V gene (reference sequence). The CDR3 region is CASSFGGQAYQQYF. CDR3 bases: TGTGCCAGCAGCTTTGGGGGACAGGCCTACCAGCAGTACTTC.

The rearrangement uses TRBV10-1 and TRBJ1-1, with D uncertain. The ends were cut back, 2 bases at V and 11 bases at J, with 9 bases in the middle. The CDR3 sequence is 11 residues long. Per the germline V gene, CDR1 is WNHNN and CDR2 is SYGVQD (reference sequence). The chain's CDR3 is CASSEGLRAFF. CDR3 DNA sequence: TGCGCCAGCAGTGAGGGACTTAGGGCTTTCTTT.

This chain uses TRBV7-6 with TRBJ2-7, with D possibly being TRBD2 (7 bases). Germline CDR1 SGHVS, CDR2 FNYEAQ. The CDR3 sequence is 15 residues long. With 5 bases removed from V and 2 bases from J, the gap between germline ends came to 16 bases. CDR3 amino acids: CASSPAPGGAYEQYF. The CDR3 DNA follows: TGTGCCAGCAGCCCCGCCCCGGGGGGCGCCTACGAGCAGTACTTC.

The chain employs TRBV7-9 and TRBJ2-3; the match to TRBD2 covers 11 bases. Trimming at V came to 4 bases and at J to 2 bases, leaving 8 bases not matched to a gene. Per the germline V gene, CDR1 is SEHNR and CDR2 is FQNEAQ (reference sequence). The CDR3 length is 17 residues. The CDR3 region is CASSSLAGGALTDTQYF. For the CDR3, the DNA is TGTGCCAGCAGCTCCTTAGCGGGAGGGGCCCTCACAGATACGCAGTATTTT.

This chain connects TRBV2 to TRBJ1-1; D might be TRBD1 (6 bases). The V gene's germline CDR1 is SNHLY and CDR2 FYNNEI. CDR3 size: 12 residues. Trimming pared 5 bases from V and 5 bases from J, leaving 9 bases between. The CDR3 protein is CASSYRDTEAFF. CDR3 coding DNA: TGTGCCAGCAGTTACAGGGATACTGAAGCTTTCTTT. The entire variable domain, with the rest obtained from reference TRBV2 and TRBJ1-1, is as follows: EPEVTQTPSHQVTQMGQEVILRCVPISNHLYFYWYRQILGQKVEFLVSFYNNEISEKSEIFDDQFSVERPDGSNFTLKIRSTKLEDSAMYFCASSYRDTEAFFGQGTRLTVV.

The genes are TRBV5-1 and TRBJ2-7; TRBD2 matches at 14 bases. Germline loops: CDR1 SGHRS, CDR2 YFSETQ. The CDR3 runs 16 residues. V dropped 4 bases and J dropped 3; count of bases not matched to a gene: 6. CDR3 region: CASSTDGTSGSYEQYF. Here the CDR3 DNA reads TGCGCCAGCAGCACCGACGGGACTAGCGGGAGCTACGAGCAGTACTTC.

The chain couples TRBV6-5 to TRBJ1-5, with a possible D match to TRBD1 (5 bases). Trimming took off 2 bases at V and 4 bases at J, with 9 bases between the two ends. Looked up from germline, CDR1 is MNHEY and CDR2 is SVGAGI. This CDR3 contains 14 residues. As DNA, the CDR3 is TGTGCCAGCAGTTACGGTCCAGGGAATCAGCCCCAGCATTTT. Translating it yields CASSYGPGNQPQHF.

This chain connects TRBV7-9 to TRBJ1-2; D uncertain. The CDR3 extends over 13 amino acids. The ends were cut back, 10 bases at V and 1 base at J, with 13 bases in the middle. CDR1 is SEHNR, CDR2 FQNEAQ, per germline (reference sequence). CDR3 amino acids: CAIPKGDNYGYTF. As DNA, the CDR3 is TGTGCCATACCGAAAGGAGATAACTATGGCTACACCTTC.

This chain joins TRBV19 and TRBJ2-1; D is possibly TRBD2 (5 bases). This CDR3 is 16 amino acids long. CDR1 and CDR2 from the germline V gene are LNHDA and SQIVND (reference sequence). The germline V and J ends were trimmed by 8 bases and 0 bases, with 17 bases remaining between them. The CDR3 loop reads CASGSGLPSSYNEQFF. In DNA form, the CDR3 reads TGTGCCAGTGGTTCAGGACTCCCGAGCTCCTACAATGAGCAGTTCTTC.

This clone was counted once. The rearrangement uses TRBV2 and TRBJ1-5; 7 positions match TRBD1. The CDR3 sequence is 15 residues long. The V and J ends lost 4 bases and 0 bases, in that order; junction bases with no gene match: 3. The germline V gene has CDR1 SNHLY and CDR2 FYNNEI. CDR3 nucleotide sequence: TGTGCCAGCAGTGGGGGGACAGATAGCAATCAGCCCCAGCATTTT. This sequence encodes CASSGGTDSNQPQHF. Drawing the rest from reference TRBV2 and TRBJ1-5, the complete variable domain is EPEVTQTPSHQVTQMGQEVILRCVPISNHLYFYWYRQILGQKVEFLVSFYNNEISEKSEIFDDQFSVERPDGSNFTLKIRSTKLEDSAMYFCASSGGTDSNQPQHFGDGTRLSIL.

This clone was detected only once. This CDR3 reads CASSERQGATHQAFF. CDR3 sequence (DNA): TGCGCCAGCAGCGAGCGACAGGGGGCAACCCATCAAGCTTTCTTT. The chain recombines TRBV4-1 with TRBJ1-1, with 10 bases that match TRBD1. The CDR3 has 15 residues. J gave up 9 bases and V 5 bases, and 12 bases lay outside the gene matches. CDR1 MGHRA and CDR2 YSYEKL come from the germline V gene.

V is TRBV18 and J is TRBJ1-1; D not certain. Germline V CDR1 and CDR2: KGHSH, LQKENI. The CDR3 loop spans 13 amino acids. Deletions cut 6 bases from V and 7 bases from J, with 15 bases between. CDR3 amino acids: CASSPEKSVEAFF. For the CDR3, the DNA is TGTGCCAGCTCGCCGGAGAAGTCAGTTGAAGCTTTCTTT.

The genes are TRBV30 and TRBJ2-3, with D tentatively TRBD2 (6 bases). The germline gives CDR1 GTSNPN, CDR2 SVGIG (reference sequence). Trimming removed 2 bases from V and 6 bases from J, with 24 bases in between. There are 17 residues in the CDR3. As DNA, the CDR3 is TGTGCCTGGAGTCGTAGACTAGGCCTAGGGAGTATGGATACGCAGTATTTT. Translated, it gives CAWSRRLGLGSMDTQYF.

The chain combines TRBV28 with TRBJ1-1; maybe TRBD1 (5 bases). The CDR3 is made up of 12 amino acids. V lost 6 bases, J lost 5 bases, and 10 bases lay in between. Germline CDR1 is MDHEN and CDR2 is SYDVKM. The CDR3 coding sequence is TGTGCCAGCAGCCTCCAGGGAACTGAAGCTTTCTTT. Translating gives CASSLQGTEAFF.

Concerning this clone: Compared with germline, one end of the junction differs, possibly owing to a read error. J is TRBJ2-5 and V is TRBV27; D remains unclear. CDR1 is MNHEY, CDR2 SMNVEV, per germline (reference sequence). The length of the CDR3 is 11 residues. The CDR3 loop is CASSSKDTQYF. The CDR3 nucleotides are TGTGCCAGCAGTTCTAAAGATACCCAGTACTTC.

This chain joins TRBV5-1 and TRBJ2-1, with D possibly being TRBD2 (6 bases). With 9 bases removed from V and 5 bases from J, the gap between germline ends came to 12 bases. CDR1 and CDR2 from the germline V gene are SGHRS and YFSETQ. This CDR3 comprises 12 residues. CDR3: CATNGGNNEQFF. Written as DNA, the CDR3 is TGCGCCACCAACGGGGGTAACAATGAGCAGTTCTTC. Full variable domain (outside the CDR3, taken from reference TRBV5-1 and TRBJ2-1): KAGVTQTPRYLIKTRGQQVTLSCSPISGHRSVSWYQQTPGQGLQFLFEYFSETQRNKGNFPGRFSGRQFSNSRSEMNVSTLELGDSALYLCATNGGNNEQFFGPGTRLTVL.

V gene TRBV27 combines with J gene TRBJ2-3; the D gene is possibly TRBD2 (5 bases). Germline CDR1 and CDR2: MNHEY and SMNVEV (reference sequence). The CDR3 is 14 amino acids. Between the trimmed V and J ends, which lost 8 bases and 0 bases, there was a span of 12 bases. The CDR3 spells CASQWTGSTDTQYF. For the CDR3, the DNA is TGTGCCAGCCAATGGACGGGGAGCACAGATACGCAGTATTTT.

This chain connects TRBV4-1 to TRBJ1-2; the D is unclear. Germline CDR1 MGHRA, CDR2 YSYEKL. CDR3 length: 16 residues. The V gene lost 0 bases and the J gene lost 3 bases, with 14 bases spanning the gap. In DNA form, the CDR3 reads TGCGCCAGCAGCCAAGAAGAAACAGCCTTGTACTATGGCTACACCTTC. Its protein is CASSQEETALYYGYTF.

This clone occurred once. The genes are TRBV15 and TRBJ1-4; D unclear. There are 15 residues in the CDR3. CDR1 LNHNV and CDR2 YYDKDF come from the germline V gene (reference sequence). Deletions cut 5 bases from V and 5 bases from J, with 15 bases between. DNA for the CDR3: TGTGCCACCAGCCACGGACGCGGACTAAATGAAAAACTGTTTTTT. It translates to CATSHGRGLNEKLFF. The variable domain in full, completed from reference TRBV15 and TRBJ1-4, reads DAMVIQNPRYQVTQFGKPVTLSCSQTLNHNVMYWYQQKSSQAPKLLFHYYDKDFNNEADTPDNFQSRRPNTSFCFLDIRSPGLGDTAMYLCATSHGRGLNEKLFFGSGTQLSVL.

The chain recombines TRBV6-5 with TRBJ2-5, with 8 bases matching TRBD2. J lost 2 bases, V lost 0 bases, and 5 bases had no gene match. The CDR3 loop spans 16 amino acids. From germline, CDR1 is MNHEY and CDR2 SVGAGI. Written as DNA, the CDR3 is TGTGCCAGCAGTTACTCGGCTAGCGGGCGGCAAGAGACCCAGTACTTC. Its protein product is CASSYSASGRQETQYF.

The CDR3 sequence is CASSFGGTSDTQYF. Written as DNA, the CDR3 is TGTGCCAGCAGTTTCGGGGGAACTAGCGATACGCAGTATTTT. The chain couples TRBV27 to TRBJ2-3, with D maybe TRBD2 (6 bases). CDR1 MNHEY and CDR2 SMNVEV come from the germline V gene (reference sequence). V lost 3 bases to trimming and J lost 6 bases, with 13 bases between them. The CDR3 spans 14 residues.

The chain carries TRBV28 and TRBJ2-7; D perhaps matches TRBD1 (5 bases). V lost 6 bases to trimming and J lost 6 bases, with 24 bases between them. Per germline, CDR1 MDHEN and CDR2 SYDVKM. The CDR3 extends over 16 amino acids. This chain's CDR3 is CASRIRQSHPLGEQYF. CDR3 nucleotide sequence: TGTGCCAGCAGGATTAGACAGAGCCACCCCCTTGGCGAGCAGTACTTC.

The chain has TRBV4-3 and TRBJ1-1; D is ambiguous. The V gene lost 0 bases and the J gene lost 7 bases, with 12 bases spanning the gap. This CDR3 region has 14 residues. CDR1 is LGHNA, CDR2 YSLEER, per germline. Here the CDR3 reads CASSQESARDEAFF. The CDR3 nucleotides are TGCGCCAGCAGCCAAGAGAGTGCTCGGGATGAAGCTTTCTTT.